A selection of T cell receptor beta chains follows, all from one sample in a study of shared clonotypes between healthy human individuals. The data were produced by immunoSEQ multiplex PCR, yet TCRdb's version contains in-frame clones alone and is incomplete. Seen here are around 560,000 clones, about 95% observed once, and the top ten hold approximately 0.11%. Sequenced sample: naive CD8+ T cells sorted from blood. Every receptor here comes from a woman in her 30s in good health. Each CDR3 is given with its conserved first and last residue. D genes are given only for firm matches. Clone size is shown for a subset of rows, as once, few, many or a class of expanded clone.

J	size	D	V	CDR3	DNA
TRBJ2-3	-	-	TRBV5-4	CASSDALAPDTQYF	TGTGCCAGCAGCGATGCCCTAGCCCCAGATACGCAGTATTTT
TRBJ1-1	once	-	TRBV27	CASSLLYRVSNTEAFF	TGTGCCAGCAGTTTATTGTACAGGGTTTCGAACACTGAAGCTTTCTTT
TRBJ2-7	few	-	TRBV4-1	CASSPRGTREQYF	TGCGCCAGCAGCCCCCGAGGGACCCGCGAGCAGTACTTC
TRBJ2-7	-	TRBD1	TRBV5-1	CASSLAPNRGAYEQYF	TGCGCCAGCAGCTTGGCCCCTAACAGGGGAGCCTACGAGCAGTACTTC
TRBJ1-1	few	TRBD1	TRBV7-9	CASSPPGIGGMNTEAFF	TGTGCCAGCAGCCCCCCCGGAATAGGGGGCATGAACACTGAAGCTTTCTTT
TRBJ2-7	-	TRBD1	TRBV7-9	CASSSRFTGGYSYEQYF	TGTGCCAGCAGCTCTAGATTCACAGGGGGATATTCCTACGAGCAGTACTTC
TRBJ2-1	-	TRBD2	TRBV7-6	CASSLESGSRNEQFF	TGTGCCAGCAGCTTAGAGAGCGGGAGTAGGAATGAGCAGTTCTTC
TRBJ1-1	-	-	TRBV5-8	CASSLGWDVTAFF	TGTGCCAGCAGCTTGGGGTGGGACGTCACGGCTTTCTTT
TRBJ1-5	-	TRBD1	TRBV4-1	CASSPRDRALQPQHF	TGCGCCAGCAGCCCCCGGGACAGGGCCCTTCAGCCCCAGCATTTT
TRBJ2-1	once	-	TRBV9	CASSVGRVKILSEQFF	TGTGCCAGCAGCGTAGGTAGGGTGAAGATCCTCAGTGAGCAGTTCTTC
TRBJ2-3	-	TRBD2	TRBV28	CASSTSGERDYTDTQYF	TGTGCCAGCAGTACCTCCGGGGAGCGGGACTACACAGATACGCAGTATTTT
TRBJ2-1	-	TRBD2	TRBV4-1	CASSQDFGGRSSGRAEDEQFF	TGCGCCAGCAGCCAAGATTTTGGTGGACGGTCTAGCGGGAGGGCCGAGGATGAGCAGTTCTTC
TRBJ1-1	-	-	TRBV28	CASRTYKGGGEAFF	TGTGCCAGCAGAACATACAAGGGTGGCGGCGAAGCTTTCTTT
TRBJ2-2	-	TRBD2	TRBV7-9	CASSSGLAGGPTGELFF	TGTGCCAGCAGCTCCGGACTAGCGGGAGGGCCTACCGGGGAGCTGTTTTTT
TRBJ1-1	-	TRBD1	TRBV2	CASSTPDRWEVNTEAFF	TGTGCCAGCAGTACACCGGACAGGTGGGAGGTGAACACTGAAGCTTTCTTT
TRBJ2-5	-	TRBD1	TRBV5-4	CASSLGPGRGPSETQYF	TGTGCCAGCAGCTTGGGCCCCGGCAGGGGGCCATCAGAGACCCAGTACTTC
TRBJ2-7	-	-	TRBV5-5	CASSLGTAREQYF	TGTGCCAGCAGCCTAGGGACGGCTCGCGAGCAGTACTTC
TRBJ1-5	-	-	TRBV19	CASSPQGNQPQHF	TGTGCCAGTAGTCCCCAGGGAAATCAGCCCCAGCATTTT
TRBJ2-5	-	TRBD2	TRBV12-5	CASGLDPGLAGGQETQYF	TGTGCTAGTGGTTTGGACCCTGGGCTAGCGGGAGGGCAAGAGACCCAGTACTTC
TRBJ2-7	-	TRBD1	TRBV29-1	CSVEGQGYEQYF	TGCAGCGTTGAGGGACAGGGGTACGAGCAGTACTTC
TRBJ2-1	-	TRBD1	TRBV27	CASSFAVTQGYNEQFF	TGTGCCAGCAGTTTCGCCGTTACACAGGGGTACAATGAGCAGTTCTTC
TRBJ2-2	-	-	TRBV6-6	CASSYSEINTGELFF	TGTGCCAGCAGTTACTCGGAGATTAACACCGGGGAGCTGTTTTTT
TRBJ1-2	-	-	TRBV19	CASTPGTNLNYGYTF	TGTGCCAGTACCCCCGGGACAAACCTTAACTATGGCTACACCTTC
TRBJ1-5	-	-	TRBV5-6	CASSLAGGESQPQHF	TGTGCCAGCAGCTTGGCCGGAGGGGAGAGTCAGCCCCAGCATTTT
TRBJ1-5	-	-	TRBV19	CASQFSNQPQHF	TGTGCCAGCCAGTTTAGCAATCAGCCCCAGCATTTT
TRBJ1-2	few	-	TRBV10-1	CASRGPGPYGYTF	TGCGCCAGCAGGGGACCGGGCCCTTATGGCTACACCTTC
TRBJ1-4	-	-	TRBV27	CASSLWDPTRATNEKLFF	TGTGCCAGCAGTTTATGGGACCCTACGCGTGCAACTAATGAAAAACTGTTTTTT
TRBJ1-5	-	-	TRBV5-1	CASSLESNQPQHF	TGCGCCAGCAGCTTGGAGAGCAATCAGCCCCAGCATTTT
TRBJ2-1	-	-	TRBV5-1	CASSLEWGPYNEQFF	TGCGCCAGCAGCTTAGAGTGGGGCCCTTACAATGAGCAGTTCTTC
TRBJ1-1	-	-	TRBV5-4	CASSLASEGIAFF	TGTGCCAGCAGCCTCGCGAGTGAGGGGATCGCTTTCTTT
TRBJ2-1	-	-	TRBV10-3	CAISGFTPKPATLSYNEQFF	TGTGCCATCAGCGGATTTACCCCTAAACCCGCCACCCTTTCCTACAATGAGCAGTTCTTC
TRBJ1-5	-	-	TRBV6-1	CASSTDLVPPQHF	TGTGCCAGCAGCACTGACTTAGTGCCCCCCCAGCATTTT
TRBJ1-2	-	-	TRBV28	CASSRTAGTIDQYGYTF	TGTGCCAGCAGCCGAACCGCAGGGACCATCGACCAATATGGCTACACCTTC
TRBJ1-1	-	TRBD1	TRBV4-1	CASSLGTGNTEAFF	TGCGCCAGCAGCCTCGGGACAGGGAACACTGAAGCTTTCTTT
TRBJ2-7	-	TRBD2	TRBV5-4	CASRRAGGPYEQYF	TGTGCCAGCAGACGGGCGGGAGGCCCCTACGAGCAGTACTTC
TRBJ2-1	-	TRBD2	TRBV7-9	CASSPTSGRYGEQFF	TGTGCCAGCAGCCCCACTAGCGGGAGGTACGGTGAGCAGTTCTTC
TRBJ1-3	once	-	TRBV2	CASSEEVSGIGNTIYF	TGTGCCAGCAGTGAGGAGGTGTCGGGGATTGGAAACACCATATATTTT
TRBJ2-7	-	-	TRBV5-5	CASSLVVYEQYF	TGTGCCAGCAGCTTGGTGGTCTACGAGCAGTACTTC
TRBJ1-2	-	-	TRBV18	CASSNPPGPSDGYTF	TGTGCCAGCTCAAATCCCCCGGGGCCCTCGGATGGCTACACCTTC
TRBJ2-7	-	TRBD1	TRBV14	CASSQPIGTGRSYEQYF	TGTGCCAGCAGCCAACCCATCGGGACAGGCCGCTCCTACGAGCAGTACTTC
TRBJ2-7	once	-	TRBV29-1	CSVRQGFYEQYF	TGCAGCGTTCGCCAGGGATTCTACGAGCAGTACTTC
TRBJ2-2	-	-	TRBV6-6	CASSPVIAEHTGELFF	TGTGCCAGCAGCCCCGTGATAGCGGAGCACACCGGGGAGCTGTTTTTT
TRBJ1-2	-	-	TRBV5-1	CASSLVTNYGYTF	TGCGCCAGCAGCTTGGTGACTAACTATGGCTACACCTTC
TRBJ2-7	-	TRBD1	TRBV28	CASSFGTGEGSYEQYF	TGTGCCAGCAGTTTTGGGACAGGGGAGGGCTCCTACGAGCAGTACTTC
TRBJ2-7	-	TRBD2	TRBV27	CASSFTISGSSYEQYF	TGTGCCAGCAGTTTCACGATTAGCGGGAGCTCCTACGAGCAGTACTTC
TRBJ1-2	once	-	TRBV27	CASSPSGPLYGYTF	TGTGCCAGCAGTCCCTCGGGTCCCCTATACGGCTACACCTTC
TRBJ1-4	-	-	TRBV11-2	CASSLVGEMFF	TGTGCCAGCAGCTTAGTAGGAGAGATGTTTTTT
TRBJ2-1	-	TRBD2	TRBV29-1	CSAGGLAGGLPYNEQFF	TGCAGCGCCGGCGGACTAGCGGGAGGCCTGCCCTACAATGAGCAGTTCTTC
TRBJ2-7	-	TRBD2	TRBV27	CASANLGGSYEQYF	TGTGCCAGCGCCAACCTCGGGGGGTCCTACGAGCAGTACTTC
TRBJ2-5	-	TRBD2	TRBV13	CASSSRTSMRSETQYF	TGTGCCAGCAGCTCCCGGACTAGTATGCGTTCGGAGACCCAGTACTTC
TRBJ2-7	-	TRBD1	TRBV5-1	CASNLEGQEDEQYF	TGCGCCAGCAACCTGGAGGGACAGGAGGACGAGCAGTACTTC
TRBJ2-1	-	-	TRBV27	CASSLGLARNEQFF	TGTGCCAGCAGTTTAGGGCTAGCCCGCAATGAGCAGTTCTTC
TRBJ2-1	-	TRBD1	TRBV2	CASSAGQGSYNEQFF	TGTGCCAGCAGCGCGGGACAGGGCTCCTACAATGAGCAGTTCTTC